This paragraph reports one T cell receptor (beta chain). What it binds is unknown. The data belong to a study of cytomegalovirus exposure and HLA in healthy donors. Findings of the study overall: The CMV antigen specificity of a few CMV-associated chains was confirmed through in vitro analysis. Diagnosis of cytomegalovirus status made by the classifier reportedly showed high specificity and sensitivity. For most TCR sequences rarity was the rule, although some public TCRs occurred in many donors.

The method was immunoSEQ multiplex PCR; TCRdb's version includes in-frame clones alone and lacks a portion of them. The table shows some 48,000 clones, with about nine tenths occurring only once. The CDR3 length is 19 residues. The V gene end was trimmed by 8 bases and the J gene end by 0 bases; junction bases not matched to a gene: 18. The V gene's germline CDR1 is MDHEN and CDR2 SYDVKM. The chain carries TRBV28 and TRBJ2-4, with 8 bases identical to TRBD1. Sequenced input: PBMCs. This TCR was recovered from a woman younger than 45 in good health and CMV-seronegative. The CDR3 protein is CASGGVGTGPQLAKNIQYF. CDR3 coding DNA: TGTGCCAGCGGTGGGGTTGGGACAGGCCCCCAATTAGCCAAAAACATTCAGTACTTC. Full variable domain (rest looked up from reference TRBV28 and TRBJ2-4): DVKVTQSSRYLVKRTGEKVFLECVQDMDHENMFWYRQDPGLGLRLIYFSYDVKMKEKGDIPEGYSVSREKKERFSLILESASTNQTSMYLCASGGVGTGPQLAKNIQYFGAGTRLSVL.